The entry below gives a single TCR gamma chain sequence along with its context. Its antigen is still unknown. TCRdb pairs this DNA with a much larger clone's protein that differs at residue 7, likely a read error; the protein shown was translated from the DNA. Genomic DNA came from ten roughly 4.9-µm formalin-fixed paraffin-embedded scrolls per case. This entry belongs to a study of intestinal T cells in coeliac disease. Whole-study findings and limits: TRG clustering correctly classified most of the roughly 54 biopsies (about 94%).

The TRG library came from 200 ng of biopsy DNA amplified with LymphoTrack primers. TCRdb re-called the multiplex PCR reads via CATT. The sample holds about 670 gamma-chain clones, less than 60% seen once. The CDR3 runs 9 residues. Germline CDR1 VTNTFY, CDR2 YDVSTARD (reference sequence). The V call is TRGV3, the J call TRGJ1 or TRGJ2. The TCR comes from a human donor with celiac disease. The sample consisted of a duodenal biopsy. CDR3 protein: CATWDKELF. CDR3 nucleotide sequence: TGTGCCACCTGGGATAAGGAACTCTTT.